The rows below give T cell receptor beta chains drawn from one sample of a study of breast tumors, draining lymph nodes, adjacent tissues. TCRdb recomputed calls from the multiplex PCR reads with MiXCR, one row per CDR3 protein. The table records fewer than 150,000 distinct CDR3 sequences, about 20% of them present only once. The source material was axillary lymph node tissue. Receptors originate from a female donor with breast cancer. Some clones in this sample may be carry-over from other donors' samples. Both conserved end residues are part of each CDR3. The order of the fields is D gene, J gene, clone size, V gene, CDR3 DNA, CDR3 protein. D genes are given only for firm matches. The size of a clone is reported for some rows only, either as once, few or many, or as a class for expanded clones.

D: TRBD1; J: TRBJ2-3; size: few; V: TRBV18; DNA: TGTGCCAGCTCACCATATCCTGGGGACAGGGCAGCAGATACGCAGTATTTT; CDR3: CASSPYPGDRAADTQYF
D: .; J: TRBJ2-5; size: many; V: TRBV5-5; DNA: TGTGCCAGCAGCTTGGCCCTCACCAGTAGGGAGACCCAGTACTTC; CDR3: CASSLALTSRETQYF
D: .; J: TRBJ2-6; size: many; V: TRBV29-1; DNA: TGCAGCGTTTTGATCGGCTCTGGGGCCAACGTCCTGACTTTC; CDR3: CSVLIGSGANVLTF
D: .; J: TRBJ2-5; size: many; V: TRBV2; DNA: TGTGCCAGCACCAAAGGGGGGGGCGGGGAGACCCAGTACTTC; CDR3: CASTKGGGGETQYF
D: .; J: TRBJ2-3; size: many; V: TRBV19; DNA: TGTGCCAGTAGTGACCGGGGTGCTAGCACAGATACGCAGTATTTT; CDR3: CASSDRGASTDTQYF
D: TRBD1; J: TRBJ1-6; size: many; V: TRBV4-1; DNA: TGCGCCAGCAGCCGTAGGCTGGACAGGGAATCACCCCTCCACTTT; CDR3: CASSRRLDRESPLHF
D: .; J: TRBJ2-1; size: many; V: TRBV9; DNA: TGTGCCAGCAGCCCCAAGGCCTCCTACAATGAGCAGTTCTTC; CDR3: CASSPKASYNEQFF
D: .; J: TRBJ2-7; size: many; V: TRBV11-2; DNA: TGTGCCAGCACCCCTTCGACTGGGGCAGACTACGAGCAGTACTTC; CDR3: CASTPSTGADYEQYF
D: .; J: TRBJ2-1; size: .; V: TRBV28; DNA: TGTGCCAGCAGTTTAGGAGGTCGGGAGCTTGGTGAGCAGTTCTTC; CDR3: CASSLGGRELGEQFF
D: .; J: TRBJ1-5; size: many; V: TRBV12-5; DNA: TGTGCTAGTGGTGAGGGGGGGTTGAGCAATCAGCCCCAGCATTTT; CDR3: CASGEGGLSNQPQHF
D: .; J: TRBJ1-3; size: few; V: TRBV11-2; DNA: TGTGCCAGCAGCCTACCGAAAAACACCATATATTTT; CDR3: CASSLPKNTIYF
D: .; J: TRBJ2-1; size: many; V: TRBV9; DNA: TGTGCCAGCAGCGTGAACTCAGGGATCTACAATGAGCAGTTCTTC; CDR3: CASSVNSGIYNEQFF
D: .; J: TRBJ1-2; size: many; V: TRBV5-4; DNA: TGTGCCAGCAGCTTGTCCGGGACTGTTAACTATGGCTACACCTTC; CDR3: CASSLSGTVNYGYTF
D: TRBD1; J: TRBJ2-7; size: many; V: TRBV27; DNA: TGTGCCAGCAGTCGACCGGGACAGTACTCCTACGAGCAGTACTTC; CDR3: CASSRPGQYSYEQYF
D: .; J: TRBJ2-3; size: many; V: TRBV28; DNA: TGTGCCAGCGGCGTGATCGTGGCAGATACGCAGTATTTT; CDR3: CASGVIVADTQYF